The sequence of this T cell receptor (beta chain) was determined in a study of patients and donors after allogeneic stem cell transplantation. From the RT-PCR reads, TCRdb called clonotypes with MiXCR, one entry per CDR3 protein. This sample has hundreds of thousands of distinct CDR3 sequences, with approximately 16% found just once. The length of the CDR3 is 13 residues. Trimming removed 5 bases from V and 4 bases from J, with 11 bases in between. Germline CDR1 and CDR2: SNHLY and FYNNEI. This sequence joins TRBV2 and TRBJ1-2, with no clear D. Input material: blood, either unsorted or a sorted T cell fraction (not recorded which). The receptor comes from a human donor who was either an allogeneic HSCT recipient or a stem cell or donor lymphocyte infusion donor (not recorded which). It is not recorded whose cells these are; they may come from a transplant donor. The CDR3 DNA follows: TGTGCCAGCAGTTACACAGTGGGCTATGGCTACACCTTC. Protein sequence: CASSYTVGYGYTF.